One sample yielded the 16 T cell receptor beta chains listed below, sequenced in a study of beta chain features in type 1 diabetes. Study findings and constraints: Type 1 diabetes patients had TCRB CDR3s that were shorter (moderately but significantly so) in all four CD4+ subsets.

For these receptors, no antigen is known. Investigators reverse transcribed all isolated RNA, so they sequenced expressed TCRB transcripts. Assay: immunoSEQ multiplex PCR; the TCRdb copy retains only in-frame clones and omits some. This sample has under 250,000 clones, with approximately 15% found just once. Material: naive CD4+ T cells from blood. All receptors come from a man aged 30 to 39 with type 1 diabetes.

The gene calls are TRBV7-9 and TRBJ1-1; the D is unclear. Trimming removed 5 bases at V and 5 bases at J, with 9 bases between. Germline CDR1 is SEHNR and CDR2 is FQNEAQ (reference sequence). The CDR3 sequence is 12 residues long. CDR3 residues: CASSPLGTEAFF. CDR3 coding DNA: TGTGCCAGCAGCCCTCTCGGGACTGAAGCTTTCTTT.

The chain joins TRBV6-1 to TRBJ1-2, with a weak D call TRBD1 (5 bases). Germline lookup yields CDR1 MNHNS and CDR2 SASEGT. Trimming took off 0 bases at V and 3 bases at J, with 8 bases between the two ends. The CDR3 covers 14 residues. Here the CDR3 DNA reads TGTGCCAGCAGTGAAGCGGGGGGGGACTATGGCTACACCTTC. This sequence encodes CASSEAGGDYGYTF.

This clone was seen only a few times. The rearrangement joins TRBV18 to TRBJ2-3, with D perhaps matching TRBD1 (5 bases). Looked up from germline, CDR1 is KGHSH and CDR2 is LQKENI. The CDR3 sequence is 13 residues long. The germline V and J ends were trimmed by 5 bases and 4 bases, with 10 bases remaining between them. DNA of the CDR3: TGTGCCAGCTCATCGACAGTGGCAGATACGCAGTATTTT. Translated, it gives CASSSTVADTQYF.

V and J are TRBV25-1 and TRBJ2-3; 11 positions agree with TRBD2. The J segment lost 6 bases and the V segment lost 3 bases, leaving 2 bases of the junction unmatched. CDR3 size: 14 residues. Germline loops: CDR1 MGHDK, CDR2 SYGVNS. As DNA, the CDR3 is TGTGCCAGCAGTGATAGCGGGGGGGCCGATACGCAGTATTTT. As protein: CASSDSGGADTQYF.

This chain connects TRBV7-2 to TRBJ1-1; maybe TRBD1 (5 bases). Germline CDR1 SGHTA, CDR2 FQGNSA. The CDR3 sequence is 13 residues long. Trimming shortened V by 6 bases and J by 4 bases, and 12 bases separated the two germline ends. CDR3 bases: TGTGCCAGCAGTTCTCAGGGAGGCACTGAAGCTTTCTTT. Its protein product is CASSSQGGTEAFF. Full variable domain (remainder filled in from reference TRBV7-2 and TRBJ1-1): GAGVSQSPSNKVTEKGKDVELRCDPISGHTALYWYRQSLGQGLEFLIYFQGNSAPDKSGLPSDRFSAERTGGSVSTLTIQRTQQEDSAVYLCASSSQGGTEAFFGQGTRLTVV.

The J gene is TRBJ2-7, the V gene TRBV21-1; the D call TRBD2 from the table was never checked on the DNA. TRBV21-1 is reported as a pseudogene. This CDR3 has 14 residues. The CDR3 reads CASSKEGSSGGKYF. CDR3 bases: TGTGCCAGCAGCAAAGAAGGGTCTAGCGGGGGCAAGTACTTC.

A few counts support this clone. The V gene is TRBV29-1, the J gene TRBJ2-7; 8 nucleotides match TRBD2. Germline lookup yields CDR1 SQVTM and CDR2 ANQGSEA. CDR3 length: 14 amino acids. Trimming cost V 5 bases and J 3 bases; bases outside gene matches: 9. The CDR3 protein is CSVLGRGAFYEQYF. As DNA, the CDR3 is TGCAGCGTTTTGGGGCGGGGGGCGTTCTACGAGCAGTACTTC.

The chain combines TRBV5-4 with TRBJ1-2, with D hard to call. Germline lookup yields CDR1 SGHNT and CDR2 YYREEE (reference sequence). This CDR3 has 13 residues. The V end was cut by 4 bases, the J end by 0 bases, with 7 bases between. The CDR3 loop is CASSPEPNYGYTF. The CDR3 nucleotides are TGTGCCAGCAGCCCCGAGCCTAACTATGGCTACACCTTC.

The chain carries TRBV4-1 and TRBJ2-7; 9 bases fit TRBD1. The CDR3 length is 16 residues. The V and J ends lost 4 bases and 3 bases, in that order; junction bases with no gene match: 10. Germline V gives CDR1 MGHRA, CDR2 YSYEKL. In DNA, the CDR3 is TGCGCCAGCAGCCCGGCAGGGAGACAGGGGGGCTACGAGCAGTACTTC. Translating it yields CASSPAGRQGGYEQYF.

V is TRBV11-2 and J is TRBJ2-1; a possible D gene is TRBD2 (6 bases). The germline gives CDR1 SGHAT, CDR2 FQNNGV. Trimming took off 4 bases at V and 0 bases at J, with 16 bases between the two ends. This CDR3 has 17 residues. The CDR3 here is CASSSKPAGVSYNEQFF. DNA of the CDR3: TGTGCCAGCAGCTCGAAACCAGCGGGTGTCTCCTACAATGAGCAGTTCTTC.

This clone was seen a few times. The V call is TRBV30, the J call TRBJ1-2; no definite D call. Germline CDR1 and CDR2: GTSNPN and SVGIG (reference sequence). The ends were cut back, 2 bases at V and 14 bases at J, with 21 bases in the middle. The CDR3 totals 13 residues. The chain's CDR3 is CAWSSEHLTIRTF. The CDR3 DNA follows: TGTGCCTGGAGTTCGGAGCACCTAACTATTAGGACCTTC.

V usage is TRBV9 and J usage is TRBJ2-5; 12 positions match TRBD2. The CDR3 has 15 residues. V was clipped by 3 bases and J by 0 bases; unmatched bases: 0. CDR1 is SGDLS and CDR2 is YYNGEE in the germline V gene. The CDR3 loop reads CASSGLAGDQETQYF. CDR3 bases: TGTGCCAGCAGCGGACTAGCGGGGGACCAAGAGACCCAGTACTTC. Using reference TRBV9 and TRBJ2-5 for the parts outside the CDR3, the full variable domain is DSGVTQTPKHLITATGQRVTLRCSPRSGDLSVYWYQQSLDQGLQFLIQYYNGEERAKGNILERFSAQQFPDLHSELNLSSLELGDSALYFCASSGLAGDQETQYFGPGTRLLVL.

This clone was detected only a few times. The rearrangement uses TRBV19 and TRBJ1-1; the D gene is possibly TRBD1 (6 bases). The ends were cut back, 4 bases at V and 3 bases at J, with 15 bases in the middle. Germline CDR1 LNHDA, CDR2 SQIVND (reference sequence). CDR3 length equals 15 residues. The CDR3 region is CASSTSGTFYTEAFF. In nucleotides, the CDR3 is TGTGCCAGTAGTACCTCCGGGACATTTTACACTGAAGCTTTCTTT. Together with reference TRBV19 and TRBJ1-1, the CDR3 gives the full variable domain: DGGITQSPKYLFRKEGQNVTLSCEQNLNHDAMYWYRQDPGQGLRLIYYSQIVNDFQKGDIAEGYSVSREKKESFPLTVTSAQKNPTAFYLCASSTSGTFYTEAFFGQGTRLTVV.

Only a few counts were recorded for this clone. V and J are TRBV30 and TRBJ2-7; D is possibly TRBD2 (6 bases). This CDR3 has 13 amino acids. Trimming cost V 0 bases and J 4 bases, with 10 bases left between them. CDR1 is GTSNPN, CDR2 SVGIG, per germline (reference sequence). The CDR3 DNA reads TGTGCCTGGAGTGTACGGGGGAGTTACGAGCAGTACTTC. Protein product: CAWSVRGSYEQYF.

Only a few counts were recorded for this clone. The chain employs TRBV11-2 and TRBJ2-5; D perhaps matches TRBD1 (5 bases). The CDR3 has 12 amino acids. Trimming took off 6 bases at V and 2 bases at J, with 7 bases between the two ends. Germline CDR1 and CDR2: SGHAT and FQNNGV. CDR3 loop: CASSGAQETQYF. CDR3 nucleotide sequence: TGTGCCAGCAGTGGGGCTCAAGAGACCCAGTACTTC.

The rearrangement uses TRBV10-3 and TRBJ1-2, with 12 bases aligning to TRBD1. CDR3 length equals 15 residues. After removal of 6 bases from V and 5 bases from J, the junction contained 7 bases not matched to a gene. The germline gives CDR1 ENHRY, CDR2 SYGVKD. CDR3 residues: CAISFRDRGLYGYTF. The CDR3 DNA reads TGTGCCATCAGCTTCCGGGACAGGGGGCTATATGGCTACACCTTC.